Sequencing of this T cell receptor beta chain was carried out in a study of cytomegalovirus exposure and HLA in healthy donors. After removal of 7 bases from V and 10 bases from J, the junction contained 27 bases not matched to a gene. CDR1 and CDR2 from the germline V gene are SNHLY and FYNNEI. This CDR3 is 19 amino acids long. In the PCR, 60 Vbeta and 13 Jbeta primers were used. Libraries were prepared by immunoSEQ multiplex PCR; TCRdb keeps only in-frame clonotypes and omits some of them. Recorded for this sample: under 200,000 clones. The specimen sequenced was PBMCs. The TCR sequence derives from a man aged 25 to 40 in good health and CMV-seronegative. The V gene is TRBV2, the J gene TRBJ2-1, with 8 bases matching TRBD1. The CDR3 DNA reads as TGTGCCAGCATATGGGCCTGGGGAACGGACAGGGACACCGCCAGGGAGCAGTTCTTC. Translation gives CASIWAWGTDRDTAREQFF.